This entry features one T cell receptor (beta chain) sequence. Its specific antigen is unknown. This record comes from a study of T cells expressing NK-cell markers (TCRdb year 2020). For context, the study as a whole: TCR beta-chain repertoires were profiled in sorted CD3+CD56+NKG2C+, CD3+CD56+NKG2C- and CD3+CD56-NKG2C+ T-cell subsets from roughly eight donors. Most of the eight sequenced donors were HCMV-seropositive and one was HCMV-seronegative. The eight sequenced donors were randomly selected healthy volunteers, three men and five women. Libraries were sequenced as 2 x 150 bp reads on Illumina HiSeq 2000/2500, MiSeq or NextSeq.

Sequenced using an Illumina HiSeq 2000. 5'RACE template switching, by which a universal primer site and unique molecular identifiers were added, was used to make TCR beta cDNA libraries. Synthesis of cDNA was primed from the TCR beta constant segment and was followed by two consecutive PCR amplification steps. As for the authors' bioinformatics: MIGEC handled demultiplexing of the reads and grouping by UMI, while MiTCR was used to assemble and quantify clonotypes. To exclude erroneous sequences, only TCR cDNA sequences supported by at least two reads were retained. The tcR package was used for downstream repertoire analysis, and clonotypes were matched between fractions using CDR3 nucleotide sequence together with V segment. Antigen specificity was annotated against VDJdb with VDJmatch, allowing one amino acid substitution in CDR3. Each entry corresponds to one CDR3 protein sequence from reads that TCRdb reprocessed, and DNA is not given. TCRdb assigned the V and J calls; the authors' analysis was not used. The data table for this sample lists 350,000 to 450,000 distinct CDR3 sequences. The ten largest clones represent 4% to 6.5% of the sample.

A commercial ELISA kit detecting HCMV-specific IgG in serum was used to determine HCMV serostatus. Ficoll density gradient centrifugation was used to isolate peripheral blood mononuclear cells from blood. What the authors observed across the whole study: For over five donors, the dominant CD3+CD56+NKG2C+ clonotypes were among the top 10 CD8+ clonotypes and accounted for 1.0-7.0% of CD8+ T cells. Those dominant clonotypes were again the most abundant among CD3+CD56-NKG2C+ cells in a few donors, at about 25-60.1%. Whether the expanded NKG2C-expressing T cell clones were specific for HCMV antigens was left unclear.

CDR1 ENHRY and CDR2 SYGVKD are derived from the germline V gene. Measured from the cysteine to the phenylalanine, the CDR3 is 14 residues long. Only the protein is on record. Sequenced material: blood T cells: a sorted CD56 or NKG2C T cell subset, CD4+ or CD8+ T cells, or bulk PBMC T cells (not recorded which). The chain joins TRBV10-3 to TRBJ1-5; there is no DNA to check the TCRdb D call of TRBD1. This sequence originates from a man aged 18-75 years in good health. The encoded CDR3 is CAISEAPSNQPQHF.